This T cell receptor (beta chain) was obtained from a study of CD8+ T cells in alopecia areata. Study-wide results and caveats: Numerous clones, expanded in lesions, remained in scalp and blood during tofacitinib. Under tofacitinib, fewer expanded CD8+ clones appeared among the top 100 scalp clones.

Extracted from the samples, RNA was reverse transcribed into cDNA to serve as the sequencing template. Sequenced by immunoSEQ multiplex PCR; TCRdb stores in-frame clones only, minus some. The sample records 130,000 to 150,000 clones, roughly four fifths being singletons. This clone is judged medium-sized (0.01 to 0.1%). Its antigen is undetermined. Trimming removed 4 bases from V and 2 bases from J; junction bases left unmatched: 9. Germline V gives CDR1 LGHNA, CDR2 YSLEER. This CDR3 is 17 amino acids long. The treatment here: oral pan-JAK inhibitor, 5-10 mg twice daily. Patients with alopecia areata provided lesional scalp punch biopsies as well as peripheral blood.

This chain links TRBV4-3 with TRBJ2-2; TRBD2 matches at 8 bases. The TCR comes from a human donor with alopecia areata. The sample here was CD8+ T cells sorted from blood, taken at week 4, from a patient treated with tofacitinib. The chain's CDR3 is CASSRYPGGPNTGELFF. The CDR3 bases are TGCGCCAGCAGCCGATATCCGGGGGGGCCCAACACCGGGGAGCTGTTTTTT.